Given below is one TCR beta chain in context. This sample is part of a study of blood T cell repertoires in COVID-19. Data came from immunoSEQ multiplex PCR; TCRdb stores just in-frame clones and leaves some out. The table lists some 200,000 clones, approximately 85% of them singletons, with about 10% in the top ten. Germline V gene lookup returns CDR1 SGHNT and CDR2 YYREEE (reference sequence). V gave up 7 bases and J gave up 3 bases, with 16 bases separating them. The CDR3 spans 14 residues. The chain uses TRBV5-4 and TRBJ1-2, with D maybe TRBD1 (5 bases). The sequence derives from a middle-aged man who had recovered from COVID-19. Sequenced sample: PBMCs or T cells enriched from blood (not recorded which). The CDR3 DNA reads TGTGCCAGCGGCTCAGGGCCCGGCGACTATGGCTACACCTTC. It codes for CASGSGPGDYGYTF.